This is a list of T cell receptor beta chains from one sample in a study of beta chain features in type 1 diabetes. The method was immunoSEQ multiplex PCR; TCRdb's version includes in-frame clones alone and lacks a portion of them. The sample has about 740,000 clones, roughly 13% seen once. Sequencing was carried out using naive CD4+ T cells from blood. The receptors come from a man between 18 and 29 years old with type 1 diabetes. CDR3s include the opening cysteine and the closing phenylalanine or tryptophan. Fields, in order: V gene, CDR3 protein.

>TRBV6-5
CASSYAMLGGTEAFF
>TRBV28
CASSPGGLEDTQYF
>TRBV12-5
CASGLPGDQNEQFF
>TRBV5-4
CASSSPGQGEQAFF
>TRBV6-1
CASNPTGASYEQYF
>TRBV5-4
CASSLVDRQETQYF
>TRBV19
CASSTVGTGGRETQYF
>TRBV4-1
CASRTEQLAKNIQYF
>TRBV23-1
CASGQPLQETQYF
>TRBV18
CASSPQEGRDTEAFF
>TRBV11-2
CASSLGVVEKLFF
>TRBV12-2
CASRSSPTQYF
>TRBV11-2
CASSLWRGGGVENEQFF
>TRBV4-1
CASSQDLPVFRGARETQYF
>TRBV7-7
CASSLSGGTNTGELFF
>TRBV29-1
CSVEPPGSEQYF
>TRBV7-2
CASSLGRDRVITYEQYF
>TRBV2
CASRYLGDSKNIQYF
>TRBV10-3
CAISGTGANTGELFF
>TRBV30
CAWSAHWDTQYF
>TRBV6-1
CASSEERQGNQPQHF
>TRBV30
CAWRSGGRNSPLHF
>TRBV5-1
CASSLYQETQYF
>TRBV7-2
CASVLGVSREQYF
>TRBV6-1
CASRGTGGAYGYTF
>TRBV30
CAWARDYEQYF
>TRBV9
CASSVGGQGYNSPLHF
>TRBV25-1
CASSEFYRDSGNTIYF
>TRBV10-3
CAAFDTILYGYTF
>TRBV25-1
CASSELGDAGEQFF
>TRBV5-1
CASSLTGQKNEQYF
>TRBV9
CASSPAYQETQYF
>TRBV30
CAWTQGVRWTEAFF
>TRBV9
CASSAAGGTEAFF
>TRBV29-1
CSVDGGGHYNEQFF
>TRBV6-1
CASGLDRGEYGYTF
>TRBV9
CASSVGFSGITGELFF
>TRBV30
CAWGAASTDTQYF
>TRBV7-9
CASGSGASGSNEQFF
>TRBV7-9
CASSRGQLEGSDTQYF
>TRBV7-6
CASSPQRETQYF
>TRBV13
CASSLTRLGQYGYTF
>TRBV18
CASSPSTGTAFTDTQYF
>TRBV23-1
CASSQKGPDNEKLFF
>TRBV18
CASSPSGQGVYEQYF
>TRBV5-1
CASSLDKTLYNEQFF